This T cell receptor beta chain was identified during a study of PD-1 blockade in mismatch repair-deficient tumors. Study-wide results and limits: Rapid post-treatment expansion, then contraction, generally preceding radiologic response, marked tumor-resident clones.

Sequenced by immunoSEQ multiplex PCR; TCRdb stores in-frame clones only, minus some. Of around 100,000 clones in the sample, more than 60% were seen once. PCR or immunohistochemistry showed mismatch repair deficiency in every enrolled patient. This clone was recorded once. The antigen is not known. Sequenced material: peripheral blood, taken 60 weeks after starting pembrolizumab. This clonotype was obtained from an adult with mismatch repair-deficient cancer.

The CDR3 protein is CASRIDSSTDTQYF. DNA for the CDR3: TGTGCCAGCAGGATCGATTCTAGCACAGATACGCAGTATTTT. The chain links TRBV7-9 to TRBJ2-3; no firm D call. Trimming shortened V by 6 bases and J by 0 bases, and 10 bases separated the two germline ends. The CDR3 loop spans 14 amino acids. Germline assignment: CDR1 SEHNR and CDR2 FQNEAQ (reference sequence).